The T cell receptor (beta chain) described here comes from a study of T cell responses to AZD1222 COVID-19 vaccine. TCRdb keeps only in-frame clones here, not all; method: immunoSEQ multiplex PCR. Here the sample spans 160,000 or so clones, about nine tenths being singletons. The sample consisted of peripheral blood, taken on day 0 of AZD1222 vaccination. This sequence originates from an adult in good health.

CDR3 residues: CASSLRLNTGELFF. CDR3 bases: TGCGCCAGCAGCTTGAGACTTAACACCGGGGAGCTGTTTTTT. The chain uses TRBV5-1 and TRBJ2-2; D ambiguous. CDR1 and CDR2 from the germline V gene are SGHRS and YFSETQ. The CDR3 sequence is 14 residues long. Trimming removed 1 base from V and 2 bases from J, with 6 bases in between.